The 10 T cell receptor beta chains listed next were all sequenced from one sample in a study of cytomegalovirus exposure and HLA in healthy donors. PCR employed 60 Vbeta and 13 Jbeta primers. TCRdb's table, derived via immunoSEQ multiplex PCR, lists solely in-frame clones and lacks some. The sample shows a few hundred thousand clones, nearly 95% of them seen only once. Sequenced: PBMCs. All receptors come from a girl aged 2 to 10 in good health and CMV-seronegative.

CDR3 DNA: TGCAGTGCTATTTGGGGGGATGGCTACACCTTC. As protein: CSAIWGDGYTF. V and J are TRBV20-1 and TRBJ1-2, with TRBD1 as a possible D gene (5 bases). Trimming pared 4 bases from V and 6 bases from J, leaving 9 bases between. Germline V gene data show CDR1 as DFQATT and CDR2 as SNEGSKA (reference sequence). The CDR3 is 11 amino acids.

The chain employs TRBV7-2 and TRBJ2-7; 9 bases line up with TRBD1. V shed 7 bases, J shed 4 bases, and the junction held 11 bases outside the gene matches. This CDR3 region has 15 residues. Germline V gene sequence: CDR1 SGHTA, CDR2 FQGNSA. The CDR3 DNA reads as TGTGCCAGCAACCCAGAGGGGACAGGGCGGTACGAGCAGTACTTC. As protein: CASNPEGTGRYEQYF.

This chain links TRBV15 with TRBJ2-7, with TRBD2 matching over 9 bases. This CDR3 is 17 amino acids long. V dropped 0 bases and J dropped 6; count of bases not matched to a gene: 12. Germline V lookup: CDR1 LNHNV, CDR2 YYDKDF (reference sequence). The CDR3 protein is CATSREGRAGGLSEQYF. CDR3 bases: TGTGCCACCAGCAGAGAGGGTCGGGCGGGGGGGCTCTCCGAGCAGTACTTC.

The chain couples TRBV6-5 to TRBJ2-7; TRBD1 is a possible D gene (7 bases). This CDR3 spans 12 amino acids. The V and J ends lost 6 bases and 4 bases respectively, with 10 bases between them. CDR1 is MNHEY, CDR2 SVGAGI, per germline. CDR3 loop: CASSQGGYEQYF. As DNA, the CDR3 is TGTGCCAGCAGCCAGGGGGGATACGAGCAGTACTTC.

The J gene is TRBJ2-7, the V gene TRBV5-6; TRBD1 matches 7 bases. Germline values: CDR1 SGHDT, CDR2 YYEEEE. Germline trimming cut 3 bases from V and 4 bases from J; bases unmatched to any gene: 7. There are 14 residues in the CDR3. The CDR3 spells CASSYGTADYEQYF. In DNA form, the CDR3 reads TGTGCCAGCAGCTACGGGACAGCCGATTACGAGCAGTACTTC.

V is TRBV10-2 and J is TRBJ1-1; D may be TRBD1 (5 bases). The germline V and J ends were trimmed by 6 bases and 1 base, with 9 bases remaining between them. The CDR3 runs 13 residues. Germline lookup yields CDR1 WSHSY and CDR2 SAAADI. The CDR3 region is CASSRDRNTEAFF. The CDR3 DNA reads as TGCGCCAGCAGCCGAGACAGGAACACTGAAGCTTTCTTT.

The genes are TRBV11-2 and TRBJ2-3, with 10 bases fitting TRBD2. Trimming at V came to 5 bases and at J to 5 bases, leaving 7 bases not matched to a gene. Germline-derived CDR1 and CDR2 are SGHAT and FQNNGV. CDR3 length: 15 amino acids. The CDR3 DNA is TGTGCCAGCAGCCGTAGCGGGGGGCCGGGAGATACGCAGTATTTT. Its protein product is CASSRSGGPGDTQYF.

V usage is TRBV18 and J usage is TRBJ2-7; TRBD2 is a possible D gene (5 bases). The CDR3 contains 15 residues. The germline V gene encodes CDR1 KGHSH and CDR2 LQKENI. Trimming left V 0 bases short and J 3 bases short, with 12 bases between. This chain's CDR3 is CASSPPGEQHYEQYF. The CDR3 coding sequence is TGTGCCAGCTCACCACCGGGAGAACAGCACTACGAGCAGTACTTC.

J is TRBJ2-7 and V is TRBV18; TRBD1 agrees at 8 bases. The germline gives CDR1 KGHSH, CDR2 LQKENI. The CDR3 sequence is 15 residues long. With V trimmed by 6 bases and J by 3 bases, 10 bases remained unmatched. In DNA, the CDR3 is TGTGCCAGCTCCCCTGACAGGGGAGAATACTACGAGCAGTACTTC. Translating it yields CASSPDRGEYYEQYF.

V usage is TRBV7-8 and J usage is TRBJ2-7, with 10 bases matching TRBD2. The CDR3 totals 15 residues. V gave up 2 bases and J gave up 3 bases; unmatched junction bases: 4. Germline V gene lookup returns CDR1 SGHVS and CDR2 FQNEAQ. This chain's CDR3 is CASSLQTSGFYEQYF. Written as DNA, the CDR3 is TGTGCCAGCAGCTTACAGACTAGCGGGTTCTACGAGCAGTACTTC.